The sequence of this T cell receptor (beta chain) was determined in a study of cytomegalovirus exposure and HLA in healthy donors. PCR used 60 Vbeta primers and 13 Jbeta primers. Here immunoSEQ multiplex PCR was the method, and the copy in TCRdb shows in-frame clones only, minus some. The table has 110,000 to 150,000 clones, roughly 80% seen once; the top ten hold 1.5% to 2%. The ends lost 3 bases at V and 1 base at J; junction bases unmatched: 5. CDR1 is SGHRS, CDR2 YFSETQ, per germline. The CDR3 loop spans 15 amino acids. The chain employs TRBV5-1 and TRBJ1-1; 8 nucleotides match TRBD1. The receptor's source is a female donor in good health and CMV-seronegative. Sample: PBMCs. For the CDR3, the DNA is TGCGCCAGCAGCTCACAGGGGGAGACGAACACTGAAGCTTTCTTT. The encoded protein is CASSSQGETNTEAFF. Supplemented by reference TRBV5-1 and TRBJ1-1, the full variable domain reads KAGVTQTPRYLIKTRGQQVTLSCSPISGHRSVSWYQQTPGQGLQFLFEYFSETQRNKGNFPGRFSGRQFSNSRSEMNVSTLELGDSALYLCASSSQGETNTEAFFGQGTRLTVV.